These T cell receptor beta chains were read from a single sample in a study of shared clonotypes between healthy human individuals. The data were produced by immunoSEQ multiplex PCR, yet TCRdb's version contains in-frame clones alone and is incomplete. The table includes around 600,000 clones, around 95% detected once. Sequencing was performed on naive CD8+ T cells sorted from blood. The receptor set was obtained from a woman aged 25 to 39 in good health. CDR3s leave out the opening cysteine and the closing phenylalanine or tryptophan. Each record gives: J gene, V gene, CDR3 protein.

J: TRBJ2-7
V: TRBV6-6
CDR3: ASSYGSSEQY

J: TRBJ2-7
V: TRBV6-7
CDR3: ASSYYWVPYEQY

J: TRBJ2-2
V: TRBV7-9
CDR3: ASSPRDDTGELF

J: TRBJ2-3
V: TRBV18
CDR3: ASSPPSGRDTITQY

J: TRBJ2-7
V: TRBV5-1
CDR3: ASSTGQGRGYDEQY

J: TRBJ2-1
V: TRBV4-1
CDR3: ASRSSSGSNNEQF

J: TRBJ1-1
V: TRBV27
CDR3: ASSFTGGYTEAF

J: TRBJ2-7
V: TRBV28
CDR3: ASSHRDRGYEQY

J: TRBJ2-7
V: TRBV29-1
CDR3: SVRTLYEQY

J: TRBJ1-5
V: TRBV28
CDR3: ASSLNFRGREQPQH

J: TRBJ2-7
V: TRBV27
CDR3: ASSPGQSYEQY

J: TRBJ2-1
V: TRBV6-7
CDR3: ASSYENVPGQGAASGRCLQF

J: TRBJ2-2
V: TRBV19
CDR3: ASTYRTLKAGELF

J: TRBJ2-2
V: TRBV7-9
CDR3: ASSWDSWELF

J: TRBJ2-7
V: TRBV6-6
CDR3: ASSSGTESPYEQY

J: TRBJ1-5
V: TRBV5-8
CDR3: ASSLVGESNQPQH

J: TRBJ2-7
V: TRBV6-5
CDR3: ASSPGSYEQY

J: TRBJ2-1
V: TRBV10-1
CDR3: ASSEWPAGNNEQF

J: TRBJ2-7
V: TRBV7-9
CDR3: ASSLSEVSYEQY

J: TRBJ2-1
V: TRBV6-5
CDR3: ASSYGNPSGSEQF

J: TRBJ2-7
V: TRBV19
CDR3: ASSPGGGGSYEQY

J: TRBJ2-7
V: TRBV28
CDR3: ASRDRGFHEQY

J: TRBJ2-1
V: TRBV27
CDR3: ASRPSKGFLPSQF

J: TRBJ2-5
V: TRBV7-6
CDR3: ASSFGVGGSLEEQY

J: TRBJ2-2
V: TRBV5-1
CDR3: ASRDGTEYTGELF

J: TRBJ1-1
V: TRBV28
CDR3: AQYGWEDTEAF

J: TRBJ2-7
V: TRBV28
CDR3: ASTRDSSFSYEQY

J: TRBJ1-2
V: TRBV28
CDR3: ASSFGMGGTYGYT

J: TRBJ2-3
V: TRBV11-2
CDR3: ASSQGTWVSTDTQY

J: TRBJ1-1
V: TRBV28
CDR3: ASSSPGQGNTEAF

J: TRBJ1-5
V: TRBV2
CDR3: ASRMDRDSHQPQH

J: TRBJ2-7
V: TRBV7-6
CDR3: ASSLEHGTSYEQY

J: TRBJ2-2
V: TRBV27
CDR3: ASLAGGATGELF

J: TRBJ1-1
V: TRBV29-1
CDR3: SVGREKGTEAF

J: TRBJ1-1
V: TRBV11-3
CDR3: ASSLRRVPGETNTEAF

J: TRBJ1-1
V: TRBV6-6
CDR3: ASSYDRDSQTPEAF

J: TRBJ1-4
V: TRBV19
CDR3: ASSIQGESEKLF

J: TRBJ1-1
V: TRBV16
CDR3: ASSQFPETNTEAF

J: TRBJ2-7
V: TRBV7-4
CDR3: ASSWSQALRRPRPYEQY

J: TRBJ2-5
V: TRBV27
CDR3: ASSPTDRGPQETQY

J: TRBJ2-7
V: TRBV6-5
CDR3: ASSYSGFSYEQY

J: TRBJ1-1
V: TRBV15
CDR3: ATSRAGNTEAF

J: TRBJ2-1
V: TRBV6-4
CDR3: ASSDSALAGVIYNEQF

J: TRBJ2-7
V: TRBV4-1
CDR3: ASSQVGVTYEQY

J: TRBJ1-5
V: TRBV11-2
CDR3: ASSLEARQPQH

J: TRBJ2-7
V: TRBV5-1
CDR3: ASSQEGVTASYEQY

J: TRBJ1-1
V: TRBV19
CDR3: ASSMVGNTEAF

J: TRBJ2-2
V: TRBV5-4
CDR3: ASSQGLAGGGELF

J: TRBJ2-1
V: TRBV7-2
CDR3: ASSLVNEQF

J: TRBJ2-1
V: TRBV6-1
CDR3: ASSEGSRHRNEQF

J: .
V: TRBV30
CDR3: ASSGQGLLDEQY

J: TRBJ1-5
V: TRBV28
CDR3: ASTPGGAQPQH

J: TRBJ1-1
V: TRBV19
CDR3: ASVQGTEAF

J: TRBJ2-7
V: TRBV19
CDR3: ATRPSGAYEQY

J: TRBJ2-7
V: TRBV2
CDR3: ANRQGAGGEQY

J: TRBJ2-1
V: TRBV5-8
CDR3: ASSLDYLEQF

J: TRBJ2-7
V: TRBV30
CDR3: AWSVGSGSSYEQY

J: TRBJ1-2
V: TRBV7-9
CDR3: ASSLAPGTGNGENGYT

J: TRBJ1-3
V: TRBV18
CDR3: ASSPGQNSGNTIY